The count of the clone carrying this T cell receptor (beta chain) is one. Its antigen is as yet unknown. The PCR was carried out with 60 Vbeta primers and 13 Jbeta primers. TCRdb's copy holds only in-frame clones and misses some; the assay was immunoSEQ multiplex PCR. The sample yields 150,000 to 200,000 clones, approximately 79% seen once. This entry belongs to a study of cytomegalovirus exposure and HLA in healthy donors. Study details: Early on, a data release was issued that held approximately 92 million unique TCRs from HLA-typed donors.

Study findings and constraints: Most TCR sequences showed up rarely, but some public TCRs showed up in many donors. Using the classifier, cytomegalovirus status was reportedly diagnosed with high specificity and sensitivity.

This sequence was found in a man aged 40-49 years in good health and CMV-seropositive. The source material was PBMCs.

The CDR3 DNA is TGCGCCAGCAGCACGGGGACTTCTCGGAGTGAAAAACTGTTTTTT. It encodes CASSTGTSRSEKLFF. V gene TRBV5-1 combines with J gene TRBJ1-4, with D perhaps matching TRBD1 (5 bases). Germline CDR1 SGHRS, CDR2 YFSETQ. The CDR3 covers 15 residues. Trimming took off 4 bases at V and 7 bases at J, with 17 bases between the two ends.